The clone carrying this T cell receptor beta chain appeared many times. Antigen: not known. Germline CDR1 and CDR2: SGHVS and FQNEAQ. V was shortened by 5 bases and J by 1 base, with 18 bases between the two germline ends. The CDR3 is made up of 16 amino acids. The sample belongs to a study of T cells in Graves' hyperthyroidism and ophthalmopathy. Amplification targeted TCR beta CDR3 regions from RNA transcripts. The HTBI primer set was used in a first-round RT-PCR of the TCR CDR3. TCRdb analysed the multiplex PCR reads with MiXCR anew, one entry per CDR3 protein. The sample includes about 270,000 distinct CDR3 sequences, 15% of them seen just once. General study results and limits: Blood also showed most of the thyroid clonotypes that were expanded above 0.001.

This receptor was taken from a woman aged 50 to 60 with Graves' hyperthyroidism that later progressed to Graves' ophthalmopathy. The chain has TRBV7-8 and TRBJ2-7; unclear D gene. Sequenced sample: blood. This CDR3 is CASSPSRWVLSYEQYF. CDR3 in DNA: TGTGCCAGCAGCCCGAGCCGTTGGGTCCTGTCCTACGAGCAGTACTTC.